This T cell receptor (beta chain) appears in the sequencing data of a study of patients and donors after allogeneic stem cell transplantation (dated by TCRdb to the early 2020s). This clonotype appeared a few times. Its antigen remains unidentified. Within one base of it there is no much larger clone, and no base qualities were kept. The germline V gene encodes CDR1 MRHNA and CDR2 SNTAGT. Unmatched junction bases come to 7, with V trimmed by 2 bases and J by 4 bases. The CDR3 runs 16 amino acids, cysteine and phenylalanine included. Kept here is only the CDR3 DNA, which spans 48 bases and is read in frame from base 1. Receptor libraries were prepared by RT-PCR. The data were produced on a NextSeq 550. The public reads were run again by TCRdb, first through fastp at Q25 and then through MiXCR, and only productive beta chains were kept. Here each entry gathers all rows of one CDR3 protein and keeps the most common genes and DNA. Across this sample there are about 960,000 distinct CDR3 sequences, with more than 15% seen only once. The top ten hold 6% of the sample.

This chain joins TRBV6-4 to TRBJ2-3; TRBD2 lines up with 9 middle nucleotides. Specimen: blood, either unsorted or a sorted T cell fraction (not recorded which). The clonotype originates from a human donor who was either an allogeneic HSCT recipient or a stem cell or donor lymphocyte infusion donor (not recorded which). It is not recorded whose cells these are; they may come from a transplant donor. The DNA is TGTGCCAGCAGTGACGCTAGCGGGAATTCGGCAGATACGCAGTATTTT. Its protein reads: CASSDASGNSADTQYF.